This T cell receptor (beta chain) appears in the sequencing data of a study of blood T cells in healthy people across ages. Regarding the study as a whole: Diversity was estimated from one million T cells, and these estimates were considered underestimates.

There are a few counts of this clonotype. What it recognizes is unknown. Combining a sample-barcoded 5' primer with a J-beta primer mix, a second PCR ran for roughly 6 to 11 cycles. TCRdb processed the 5' RACE reads anew with MiXCR; each CDR3 protein has one entry. The sample lists more than 1.4 million distinct CDR3 sequences; roughly 45% were seen once. Total RNA amounts of at least 6 micrograms were extracted per sample. The source is a woman aged 18-29 years in good health. The sequenced material came from blood.

The DNA for the CDR3 is TGCGCCAGCAGCCAGGGTGGACAGGGGAGCTCCTACGAGCAGTACTTC. Translated, it gives CASSQGGQGSSYEQYF. The chain employs TRBV4-1 and TRBJ2-7, with 9 nucleotides matching TRBD1. V shed 3 bases and J 0 bases; nucleotides not matched to a gene: 6. This CDR3 spans 16 amino acids. Germline V gene data show CDR1 as MGHRA and CDR2 as YSYEKL.